These T cell receptor beta chains were read from a single sample in a study of blood T cell repertoires in COVID-19. Here immunoSEQ multiplex PCR was the method, and the copy in TCRdb shows in-frame clones only, minus some. The repertoire holds approximately 250,000 clones, with 65% to 90% as singletons. Input material: PBMCs or T cells enriched from blood (not recorded which). The receptors shown here come from a woman in her forties or fifties with acute COVID-19. Each CDR3 is given with its conserved first and last residue. The D gene is left open where the match is weak. Rows may omit the clone size; those that give it use once, few, many or a size class.

V gene	CDR3 length	J gene	clone size	D gene	CDR3 DNA	CDR3 protein
TRBV20-1	14	TRBJ2-1	-	TRBD2	TGCAGTGCTAGTAGCGGGGGGCCATTCGCTGAGCAGTTCTTC	CSASSGGPFAEQFF
TRBV19	14	TRBJ1-1	once	-	TGTGCCAGTAGTATTACAGGGTTGAACACTGAAGCTTTCTTT	CASSITGLNTEAFF
TRBV5-1	14	TRBJ2-7	few	-	TGCGCCAGCAGCTTGGATGGGCCCTCCGGAGAGCAGTACTTC	CASSLDGPSGEQYF
TRBV9	13	TRBJ1-2	few	-	TGTGCCAGCAGCCTTCCTACAGGAGAAGGCTACACCTTC	CASSLPTGEGYTF
TRBV5-1	18	TRBJ1-4	-	-	TGCGCCAGCAGCTTGGCAGACAGAATGATCTCAACTAATGAAAAACTGTTTTTT	CASSLADRMISTNEKLFF
TRBV9	18	TRBJ2-2	-	TRBD1	TGTGCCAGCAGCGTAGCTGCAGGGGGCGCATCGAACACCGGGGAGCTGTTTTTT	CASSVAAGGASNTGELFF
TRBV5-4	17	TRBJ2-1	-	TRBD2	TGTGCCAGCAGCTTAAGCACGGGGGGGGCTGTAAGAAATGAGCAGTTCTTC	CASSLSTGGAVRNEQFF
TRBV3-1/TRBV3-2	14	TRBJ2-1	few	-	TGTGCCAGCAGCCTCCAGACAGTTCCCAATGAGCAGTTCTTC	CASSLQTVPNEQFF
TRBV12-3/TRBV12-4	13	TRBJ1-2	-	TRBD1	TGTGCCGGTTCAACAGGGGCGGGCTATGGCTACACCTTC	CAGSTGAGYGYTF
TRBV11-2	14	TRBJ1-2	-	-	TGTGCCAGCAGCTTAGATCCGGTAATCTATGGCTACACCTTC	CASSLDPVIYGYTF
TRBV27	15	TRBJ1-1	-	-	TGTGCCAGCAGTTTAGGACCCGGGATGAACACTGAAGCTTTCTTT	CASSLGPGMNTEAFF
TRBV5-5	18	TRBJ1-6	-	-	TGTGCCAGCAGCTCCGGGAACCCTACGAGCTCCTATAATTCACCCCTCCACTTT	CASSSGNPTSSYNSPLHF
TRBV7-2	13	TRBJ2-3	-	-	TGTGCCAGCAGCACCCTAGCCACAGATACGCAGTATTTT	CASSTLATDTQYF
TRBV6-5	15	TRBJ1-1	-	TRBD1	TGTGCCAGCAGTTACCGGGGACAGGCCTCCGGTGAAGCTTTCTTT	CASSYRGQASGEAFF
TRBV3-1/TRBV3-2	16	TRBJ1-2	-	-	TGTGCCAGCAGCCAAGTTGGGTCGGGGGGCAAGTATGGCTACACCTTC	CASSQVGSGGKYGYTF
TRBV5-1	15	TRBJ1-1	few	TRBD1	TGCGCCAGCAATGTCGGGGACAGGGGGGACACTGAAGCTTTCTTT	CASNVGDRGDTEAFF
TRBV5-4	18	TRBJ2-7	few	TRBD2	TGTGCCAGCAGCCCGACTAGCGGGGGGCCCTTAAGCTCCTACGAGCAGTACTTC	CASSPTSGGPLSSYEQYF
TRBV29-1	13	TRBJ1-2	-	TRBD1	TGCAGCGTTGAGGGACAGGGGGCATATGGCTACACCTTC	CSVEGQGAYGYTF
TRBV29-1	14	TRBJ1-1	-	-	TGCAGCGTTGACCGACCGGGATTCGTCACTGAAGCTTTCTTT	CSVDRPGFVTEAFF